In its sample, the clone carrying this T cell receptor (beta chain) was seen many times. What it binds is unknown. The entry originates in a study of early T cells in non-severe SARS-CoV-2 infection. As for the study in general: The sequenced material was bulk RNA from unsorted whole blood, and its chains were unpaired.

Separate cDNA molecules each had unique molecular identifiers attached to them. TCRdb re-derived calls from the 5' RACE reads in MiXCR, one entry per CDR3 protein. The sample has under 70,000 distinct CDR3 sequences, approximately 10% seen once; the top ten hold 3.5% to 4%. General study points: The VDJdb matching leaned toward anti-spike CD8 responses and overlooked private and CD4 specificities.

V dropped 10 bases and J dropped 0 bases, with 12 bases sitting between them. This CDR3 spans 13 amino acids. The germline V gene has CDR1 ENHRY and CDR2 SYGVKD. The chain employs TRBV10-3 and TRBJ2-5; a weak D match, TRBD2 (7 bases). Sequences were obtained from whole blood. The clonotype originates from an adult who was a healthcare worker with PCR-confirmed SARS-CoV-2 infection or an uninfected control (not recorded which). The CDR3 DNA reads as TGTGCCACAGAGGGGGGGTACCAAGAGACCCAGTACTTC. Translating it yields CATEGGYQETQYF.